These T cell receptor beta chains were read from a single sample in a study of shared clonotypes between healthy human individuals. Here immunoSEQ multiplex PCR was the method, and the copy in TCRdb shows in-frame clones only, minus some. The sample yields millions of clones, 85% to 95% seen once. Sequenced: naive CD4+ T cells from PBMCs. The origin of the receptors is a man younger than 30 in good health. Some clones in this sample may be carry-over from other donors' samples. CDR3s include the opening cysteine and the closing phenylalanine or tryptophan. Each record gives: J gene, clone size, V gene, D gene, CDR3 DNA, CDR3 protein. A D gene is named only where the DNA matches it firmly. Not all rows give a size; the values are once, few, many and, for expanded clones, a class.

J: TRBJ1-1
size: .
V: TRBV2
D: .
DNA: TGTGCCAGCAGTTTAACCCGGGCAGCCATGAACACTGAAGCTTTCTTT
CDR3: CASSLTRAAMNTEAFF

J: TRBJ1-2
size: .
V: TRBV4-1
D: .
DNA: TGCGCCAGCAGCCAAGATATGACTCGGCACTACACCTTC
CDR3: CASSQDMTRHYTF

J: TRBJ2-5
size: .
V: TRBV6-6
D: TRBD1
DNA: TGTGCCAGCAAACCGACAGGGGGCAGGGAGACCCAGTACTTC
CDR3: CASKPTGGRETQYF

J: TRBJ2-3
size: once
V: TRBV19
D: .
DNA: TGTGCCAGTAGCCCCCGGATCGGAACAGATACGCAGTATTTT
CDR3: CASSPRIGTDTQYF

J: TRBJ2-5
size: .
V: TRBV10-3
D: .
DNA: TGTGCCATCATGGAGCGGAACCAAGAGACCCAGTACTTC
CDR3: CAIMERNQETQYF

J: TRBJ2-1
size: .
V: TRBV5-1
D: TRBD1
DNA: TGCGCCAGCAGCTTGGTGCTCCGACAGGGAAACAATGAGCAGTTCTTC
CDR3: CASSLVLRQGNNEQFF

J: TRBJ2-3
size: .
V: TRBV15
D: .
DNA: TGTGCCACCAAGGCAGCCGTTAGCACAGATACGCAGTATTTT
CDR3: CATKAAVSTDTQYF

J: TRBJ2-5
size: .
V: TRBV5-1
D: .
DNA: TGCGCCAGCAGTTACGGACGAGAGACCCAGTACTTC
CDR3: CASSYGRETQYF

J: TRBJ1-5
size: .
V: TRBV5-1
D: TRBD1
DNA: TGCGCCAGCAGCTTGGGGGGACAGGGGAATCAGCCCCAGCATTTT
CDR3: CASSLGGQGNQPQHF

J: TRBJ1-6
size: .
V: TRBV6-6
D: TRBD1
DNA: TGTGCCAGCAGGGCCGGGACAGCAGATAATTCACCCCTCCACTTT
CDR3: CASRAGTADNSPLHF

J: TRBJ2-2
size: .
V: TRBV5-1
D: TRBD1
DNA: TGCGCCAGCAGCTCCCTCCCAGGGGGATTAGGCGGGGAGCTGTTTTTT
CDR3: CASSSLPGGLGGELFF

J: TRBJ2-1
size: .
V: TRBV14
D: .
DNA: TGTGCCAGCAGCCCCCTAACCCTGAGCTCCTACAATGAGCAGTTCTTC
CDR3: CASSPLTLSSYNEQFF

J: TRBJ2-1
size: .
V: TRBV29-1
D: TRBD2
DNA: TGCAGCGCCGCCCCGGGACTAGTGCTTGATGAGCAGTTCTTC
CDR3: CSAAPGLVLDEQFF

J: TRBJ1-2
size: .
V: TRBV19
D: TRBD1
DNA: TGTGCCAGTAGAACCGTGACGACAGGGGCTAACTATGGCTACACCTTC
CDR3: CASRTVTTGANYGYTF

J: TRBJ2-3
size: .
V: TRBV6-5
D: TRBD2
DNA: TGTGCCAGCAGTTACTCTCCAGCGGGAGGCACAGATACGCAGTATTTT
CDR3: CASSYSPAGGTDTQYF

J: TRBJ1-1
size: .
V: TRBV7-8
D: .
DNA: TGTGCCAGCAGCTACAGAGATAACACTGAAGCTTTCTTT
CDR3: CASSYRDNTEAFF

J: TRBJ2-1
size: .
V: TRBV28
D: TRBD2
DNA: TGTGCCAGCAGTTTATTGGTACTAGCGGAGAGCTCCTACAATGAGCAGTTCTTC
CDR3: CASSLLVLAESSYNEQFF

J: TRBJ2-1
size: .
V: TRBV9
D: .
DNA: TGTGCCAGCAGCGTATCCCCCGGGTACAATGAGCAGTTCTTC
CDR3: CASSVSPGYNEQFF

J: TRBJ2-7
size: .
V: TRBV28
D: .
DNA: TGTGCCAGCAGTCGTGGTTGGACCGGACTACGGTACTTC
CDR3: CASSRGWTGLRYF

J: TRBJ1-2
size: .
V: TRBV7-9
D: .
DNA: TGTGCCAGCAGCCTCGAGACCGGGTATGGCTACACCTTC
CDR3: CASSLETGYGYTF

J: TRBJ1-5
size: .
V: TRBV27
D: .
DNA: TGTGCCAGCAGCCCTAAGGAGGGTTTAGGGGGCAATCAGCCCCAGCATTTT
CDR3: CASSPKEGLGGNQPQHF

J: TRBJ2-5
size: .
V: TRBV6-1
D: .
DNA: TGTGCCAGCAGTGAAGTTGGGGGGAGTTGGCTGGAGACCCAGTACTTC
CDR3: CASSEVGGSWLETQYF

J: TRBJ1-5
size: .
V: TRBV6-1
D: TRBD1
DNA: TGTGCCAGCAGTGCGCCCTCTGGGGGACAGGGTCAGCCCCAGCATTTT
CDR3: CASSAPSGGQGQPQHF

J: TRBJ2-3
size: .
V: TRBV10-3
D: .
DNA: TGTGCCTCCGAAACCCCCGGTCAATCAGATACGCAGTATTTT
CDR3: CASETPGQSDTQYF

J: TRBJ2-7
size: .
V: TRBV5-4
D: TRBD1
DNA: TGTGCCAGCAGCTTAGCCGGGACAGGGATTAGCGAGCAGTACTTC
CDR3: CASSLAGTGISEQYF

J: TRBJ2-2
size: .
V: TRBV19
D: .
DNA: TGTGCCAGTAGTATGGGGGTCACCGGGGAGCTGTTTTTT
CDR3: CASSMGVTGELFF

J: TRBJ1-4
size: .
V: TRBV28
D: .
DNA: TGTGCCAGCAGTTCAAACAGGTTCGGTCTGTTTTTT
CDR3: CASSSNRFGLFF